These T cell receptor beta chains were read from a single sample in a study of shared clonotypes between healthy human individuals. The method was immunoSEQ multiplex PCR; TCRdb's version includes in-frame clones alone and lacks a portion of them. The sample lists 550,000 to 850,000 clones; over 65% were seen once. The sequenced material came from memory CD4+ T cells sorted from blood. Source of these receptors: a woman aged 30 to 39 in good health. CDR3s include the opening cysteine and the closing phenylalanine or tryptophan.

TRBV2	TRBJ1-5	CASSSRGNQPQHF
TRBV28	TRBJ2-7	CASMPDRGYEQYF
TRBV7-2	TRBJ2-3	CASSFDGFTDTQYF
TRBV28	TRBJ2-1	CASSLRDRVNEQFF
TRBV6-1	TRBJ2-1	CASSTPQGGRNEQFF
TRBV28	TRBJ2-1	CASSHYNEQFF
TRBV6-1	TRBJ2-3	CASSAGRTDTQYF
TRBV4-1	TRBJ2-7	CASSQTTSGGTYEQYF
TRBV19	TRBJ1-5	CASRSGSNQPQHF
TRBV5-1	TRBJ2-7	CASSPGTSGNKQYF
TRBV9	TRBJ2-7	CASSPDREDEQYF
TRBV5-1	TRBJ1-5	CASSLGAGDLSNQPQHF
TRBV5-1	TRBJ2-1	CASSPPQLAGNEQFF
TRBV25-1	TRBJ2-7	CASSQSGNYEQYF
TRBV10-3	TRBJ2-1	CAISERGTSGSYNEQFF
TRBV7-9	TRBJ1-1	CASSRGQAILNTEAFF
TRBV19	TRBJ2-1	CASNDPRSGSYNEQFF
TRBV29-1	TRBJ2-7	CSAAGSGAYEQYF
TRBV7-8	TRBJ2-3	CASSLRDTQYF
TRBV7-2	TRBJ2-4	CASSRPVVGHIQYF
TRBV28	TRBJ1-3	CASRGEEAGNTIYF
TRBV5-4	TRBJ1-4	CASSAQGAGEKLFF
TRBV19	TRBJ2-7	CASSNQGTGSYEQYF
TRBV19	TRBJ1-2	CASSLRGGRSGYTF
TRBV30	TRBJ2-5	CAWTGAETQYF
TRBV11-2	TRBJ1-1	CASSLEGRVGTEAFF
TRBV6-1	TRBJ1-5	CASSGQGSNQPQHF
TRBV6-5	TRBJ1-5	CASSRTGLNQPQHF